The T cell receptor (beta chain) under discussion was sequenced for a study of beta chain features in type 1 diabetes. Study summary: Healthy donors resembled patients in age, gender and cell yields.

General study findings and limits: Lower insertion and higher deletion counts appeared at VDJ junctions in type 1 diabetes patients. TCRB CDR3 length was moderately but significantly reduced in all four CD4+ subsets of Type 1 diabetes patients. Any PCR bias toward short templates would affect both groups alike. The study left unresolved whether HLA type influences TCRB rearrangement.

This clone was observed a few times. No antigen is known for it. Expressed TCRB transcripts were sequenced, since all the RNA that had been isolated was reverse transcribed. The repertoire was sequenced with immunoSEQ multiplex PCR; TCRdb's copy has only in-frame clones and lacks some. The sample has about 270,000 clones, around an eighth seen once. CDR1 and CDR2 from the germline V gene are LNHDA and SQIVND (reference sequence). The CDR3 is 15 amino acids. V was pared by 6 bases and J by 1 base, with 16 bases between. This TCR derives from a man between 25 and 39 years old with type 1 diabetes. The sample was naive CD4+ T cells from blood. The rearrangement joins TRBV19 to TRBJ2-7; no firm D call. The CDR3 DNA follows: TGTGCCAGTAGCGACCCAGGCCAGGTTTCCTACGAGCAGTACTTC. It encodes CASSDPGQVSYEQYF.